The rows below give T cell receptor beta chains drawn from one sample of a study of blood T cell repertoires in COVID-19. The method was immunoSEQ multiplex PCR; TCRdb's version includes in-frame clones alone and lacks a portion of them. This repertoire shows approximately 88,000 clones, around three quarters found once; its top ten account for roughly 8.6%. The specimen sequenced was peripheral blood. The receptors derive from a man aged 45-60 years who had recovered from COVID-19. The conserved cysteine and the conserved F or W are not part of the CDR3 here. Each record gives: D gene, clone size, V gene, J gene, CDR3 protein. A D gene is named only where the DNA matches it firmly. Clone size is stated in some rows and not others, as once, few, many or a class when expanded.

D: .; size: .; V: TRBV3-1/TRBV3-2; J: TRBJ1-5; CDR3: ASRNGNQPQH
D: TRBD1; size: .; V: TRBV3-1/TRBV3-2; J: TRBJ1-1; CDR3: ASSLSGGATDTEAF
D: TRBD1; size: .; V: TRBV7-9; J: TRBJ1-4; CDR3: ASSLPPVTGQGKEKLF
D: .; size: few; V: TRBV11-1; J: TRBJ2-1; CDR3: ASSPNSLVEQF
D: TRBD1; size: .; V: TRBV7-6; J: TRBJ2-7; CDR3: ASSQGQGANYEQY
D: TRBD1; size: .; V: TRBV10-3; J: TRBJ1-1; CDR3: AISLGTGPGNTEAF
D: TRBD1; size: .; V: TRBV5-8; J: TRBJ1-2; CDR3: ASSWDRGHGYT
D: .; size: once; V: TRBV5-6; J: TRBJ1-5; CDR3: ASKRGPHFGGNQPQH
D: TRBD1; size: .; V: TRBV19; J: TRBJ1-2; CDR3: ASSMDRGRGGYT
D: .; size: .; V: TRBV7-2; J: TRBJ1-4; CDR3: ASSLAPATNEKLF
D: .; size: .; V: TRBV21-1; J: TRBJ2-7; CDR3: ASSNRQGAYEQY
D: .; size: .; V: TRBV4-1; J: TRBJ1-5; CDR3: ASSQDLQGVRNQPQH
D: .; size: .; V: TRBV2; J: TRBJ1-3; CDR3: ASSIQGTPGNTIY
D: TRBD2; size: .; V: TRBV19; J: TRBJ2-1; CDR3: ASTPRLAGGYNEQF
D: TRBD1; size: .; V: TRBV4-1; J: TRBJ2-5; CDR3: ASSSKQGAETQY
D: TRBD1; size: .; V: TRBV5-5; J: TRBJ1-1; CDR3: ASNRQGGDTEAF
D: .; size: few; V: TRBV2; J: TRBJ2-1; CDR3: ASKKQGGEYNEQF
D: .; size: .; V: TRBV9; J: TRBJ1-1; CDR3: ASSSAVGGTEAF
D: TRBD1; size: .; V: TRBV24-1; J: TRBJ2-5; CDR3: ATSDSDRGWETQY
D: .; size: .; V: TRBV18; J: TRBJ2-3; CDR3: ASSPLLTDTQY
D: .; size: .; V: TRBV3-1/TRBV3-2; J: TRBJ1-1; CDR3: ASSLRNTEAF
D: .; size: .; V: TRBV14; J: TRBJ2-1; CDR3: ASGRGPLGGPPGGEQF
D: .; size: .; V: TRBV7-9; J: TRBJ2-1; CDR3: ASSVDGLRYNEQF
D: .; size: once; V: TRBV7-2; J: TRBJ2-5; CDR3: ASSLALRSGETQY
D: .; size: .; V: TRBV3-1/TRBV3-2; J: TRBJ1-2; CDR3: ASSQPGLTERNYGYT
D: TRBD1; size: .; V: TRBV7-9; J: TRBJ1-2; CDR3: ASSSPGGHGYT
D: .; size: .; V: TRBV3-1/TRBV3-2; J: TRBJ1-2; CDR3: ASSPTHNGRPGYT
D: TRBD1; size: .; V: TRBV19; J: TRBJ1-1; CDR3: ASRTGDTGGTEAF
D: .; size: .; V: TRBV5-1; J: TRBJ2-2; CDR3: ASSRVGAGSTGELF
D: .; size: few; V: TRBV11-1; J: TRBJ2-2; CDR3: ASSLDTSNTGELF
D: .; size: .; V: TRBV6-5; J: TRBJ1-6; CDR3: ASSYSFGNNSPLH
D: TRBD2; size: .; V: TRBV2; J: TRBJ2-1; CDR3: ASSDPRAGGANEQF
D: .; size: .; V: TRBV27; J: TRBJ1-5; CDR3: ASSRGFGQPQH
D: TRBD2; size: .; V: TRBV5-8; J: TRBJ2-7; CDR3: ASSGTSGGASYEQY
D: TRBD2; size: .; V: TRBV5-1; J: TRBJ2-5; CDR3: ASQREAGFETQY
D: .; size: .; V: TRBV7-9; J: TRBJ2-5; CDR3: ASSPLTRGETQY
D: TRBD1; size: .; V: TRBV12-5; J: TRBJ2-1; CDR3: ASGWSPGGSFSRITNEQF
D: TRBD1; size: .; V: TRBV11-3; J: TRBJ2-1; CDR3: ASSLVGGSHNEQF
D: .; size: once; V: TRBV2; J: TRBJ1-5; CDR3: ASSVSAGDQPQH
D: TRBD1; size: few; V: TRBV4-1; J: TRBJ2-4; CDR3: ASSQEGQGADIQY
D: TRBD2; size: .; V: TRBV30; J: TRBJ2-5; CDR3: AWSRLAGGLVTQY